This TCR beta chain was recovered during a study of blood T cells in healthy people across ages. The CDR3 totals 14 residues. Per the germline V gene, CDR1 is SQVTM and CDR2 is ANQGSEA. J was trimmed by 4 bases and V by 0 bases; bases with no gene match: 5. Alongside a J-beta primer mix, a sample-barcoded 5' primer served in a second PCR lasting about 7 to 12 cycles. One entry per CDR3 protein results from TCRdb running MiXCR on the 5' RACE reads. Here the sample spans hundreds of thousands of distinct CDR3 sequences, roughly 50% being singletons. This TCR was sampled from a man aged 30-40 years in good health. This rearrangement joins TRBV29-1 to TRBJ2-7, with TRBD1 matching over 8 bases. Sequenced sample: blood. Here the CDR3 DNA reads TGCAGCGTTGAAGAGGCAGGGGGCTTGTACGAGCAGTACTTC. It translates to CSVEEAGGLYEQYF.